The 24 T cell receptor beta chains reported below all come from one sample, sequenced in a study of OX40 agonist ivuxolimab in advanced cancers. Assay: immunoSEQ multiplex PCR; the TCRdb copy retains only in-frame clones and omits some. The data hold tens of thousands of clones, with roughly 94% observed a single time. Sequencing used CD4+ or CD8+ T cells sorted from blood, obtained in a trial of the OX40 agonist ivuxolimab. All receptors come from an adult with an advanced solid tumor such as melanoma, head and neck, liver or kidney cancer.

The chain couples TRBV6-5 to TRBJ2-2, with unresolved D. There are 12 residues in the CDR3. The germline V gene has CDR1 MNHEY and CDR2 SVGAGI. V was cut by 6 bases and J by 1 base, with 3 bases left in between. The CDR3 spells CASRKNTGELFF. The CDR3 region has the DNA TGTGCCAGCAGGAAGAACACCGGGGAGCTGTTTTTT.

The V and J genes are TRBV6-6 and TRBJ1-1; 7 nucleotides agree with TRBD1. Trimming cost V 6 bases and J 5 bases; bases outside gene matches: 6. CDR3 length: 13 residues. Germline V CDR1 and CDR2: MNHNY, SVGAGI (reference sequence). The CDR3 spells CASSLPTGTEAFF. The CDR3 DNA reads TGTGCCAGCAGCCTCCCGACAGGGACTGAAGCTTTCTTT.

CDR3 DNA: TGCGCCAGCAGCTTGGGGGGACAGGGTTTGGAGACCCAGTACTTC. It yields the protein CASSLGGQGLETQYF. The V gene is TRBV5-1, the J gene TRBJ2-5, with 9 nucleotides matching TRBD1. CDR3 length: 15 amino acids. V lost 0 bases, J lost 5 bases, and 5 bases stayed unmatched. The germline gives CDR1 SGHRS, CDR2 YFSETQ. Using reference TRBV5-1 and TRBJ2-5 for the parts outside the CDR3, the full variable domain is KAGVTQTPRYLIKTRGQQVTLSCSPISGHRSVSWYQQTPGQGLQFLFEYFSETQRNKGNFPGRFSGRQFSNSRSEMNVSTLELGDSALYLCASSLGGQGLETQYFGPGTRLLVL.

The chain employs TRBV7-2 and TRBJ1-1; 7 bases line up with TRBD1. The CDR3 is 14 residues long. With 5 bases clipped from V and 4 bases from J, the junction kept 7 bases outside the gene matches. Germline V gene sequence: CDR1 SGHTA, CDR2 FQGNSA. The CDR3 DNA is TGTGCCAGCAGCCTAGGATCAGGGGGCACTGAAGCTTTCTTT. Amino acids: CASSLGSGGTEAFF.

The rearrangement uses TRBV9 and TRBJ1-1; no definite D call. Germline V gives CDR1 SGDLS, CDR2 YYNGEE. V was shortened by 0 bases and J by 0 bases, with 9 bases between the two germline ends. The CDR3 has 15 amino acids. DNA of the CDR3: TGTGCCAGCAGCGTAGGGCCAGCCTTGAACACTGAAGCTTTCTTT. This sequence encodes CASSVGPALNTEAFF. Combining the CDR3 with reference TRBV9 and TRBJ1-1 gives the whole variable domain DSGVTQTPKHLITATGQRVTLRCSPRSGDLSVYWYQQSLDQGLQFLIQYYNGEERAKGNILERFSAQQFPDLHSELNLSSLELGDSALYFCASSVGPALNTEAFFGQGTRLTVV.

The CDR3 DNA sequence: TGTGCCAGTAGTGAACGGACAGGGCCCACCGGGGAGCTGTTTTTT. Its translation is CASSERTGPTGELFF. The V gene is TRBV19, the J gene TRBJ2-2, with 8 bases aligning to TRBD1. Germline CDR1 is LNHDA and CDR2 is SQIVND (reference sequence). This CDR3 contains 15 residues. J lost 4 bases, V lost 5 bases, and 6 bases had no gene match.

J is TRBJ2-1 and V is TRBV5-4, with D possibly TRBD1 on 5 matching bases. V was clipped by 0 bases and J by 6 bases, with 10 bases between them. The germline V gene has CDR1 SGHNT and CDR2 YYREEE (reference sequence). The CDR3 sequence is 14 residues long. The DNA of the CDR3 is TGTGCCAGCAGCTTGGGGGGCACCGTCAATGAGCAGTTCTTC. Protein product: CASSLGGTVNEQFF.

This chain uses TRBV5-1 with TRBJ1-2; D gene uncertain. The germline gives CDR1 SGHRS, CDR2 YFSETQ. Between the trimmed V and J ends, which lost 3 bases and 8 bases, there was a span of 11 bases. The CDR3 length is 12 residues. This CDR3 is CASSSGPGGYTF. The CDR3 DNA is TGCGCCAGCAGCTCGGGCCCGGGAGGCTACACCTTC. Variable domain in full (rest from reference TRBV5-1 and TRBJ1-2): KAGVTQTPRYLIKTRGQQVTLSCSPISGHRSVSWYQQTPGQGLQFLFEYFSETQRNKGNFPGRFSGRQFSNSRSEMNVSTLELGDSALYLCASSSGPGGYTFGSGTRLTVV.

The rearrangement links TRBV5-4 to TRBJ2-2; 9 bases are a match to TRBD2. V gave up 2 bases and J gave up 5 bases; unmatched junction bases: 4. This CDR3 region has 15 residues. Germline V lookup: CDR1 SGHNT, CDR2 YYREEE (reference sequence). The CDR3 DNA is TGTGCCAGCAGCTTCGTTGCGGGAGGGACCGGGGAGCTGTTTTTT. This gives the protein CASSFVAGGTGELFF.

The chain links TRBV5-1 to TRBJ2-7; 11 bases line up with TRBD2. Germline V CDR1 and CDR2: SGHRS, YFSETQ. With V trimmed by 4 bases and J by 1 base, 4 bases remained unmatched. CDR3 length: 15 residues. The CDR3 DNA reads as TGCGCCAGCAGCCGTAGCGGGGGGGCGTCCTACGAGCAGTACTTC. Its translation is CASSRSGGASYEQYF.

J is TRBJ1-1 and V is TRBV7-6; possible D gene TRBD1, 5 bases. From germline, CDR1 is SGHVS and CDR2 FNYEAQ. The CDR3 spans 12 residues. Trimming removed 11 bases at V and 4 bases at J, with 14 bases between. The CDR3 DNA reads as TGTGCCGGGGGGAAGGAGAGCACTGAAGCTTTCTTT. It codes for CAGGKESTEAFF.

This clone was seen only once. The gene calls are TRBV5-1 and TRBJ1-1, with D uncertain. V was trimmed by 0 bases and J by 0 bases, leaving 9 bases between them. Germline V gene sequence: CDR1 SGHRS, CDR2 YFSETQ. This CDR3 has 15 residues. Here the CDR3 DNA reads TGCGCCAGCAGCTTGGATGGCCGACTGAACACTGAAGCTTTCTTT. Its protein product is CASSLDGRLNTEAFF.

A single count supports this clone. This chain uses TRBV7-9 with TRBJ2-4; 7 bases fit TRBD1. Germline V lookup: CDR1 SEHNR, CDR2 FQNEAQ (reference sequence). The CDR3 consists of 13 residues. V was pared by 3 bases and J by 5 bases, with 1 base of the junction left unmatched. In DNA form, the CDR3 reads TGTGCCAGCAGCTTGGGGACAGAAAACATTCAGTACTTC. Translating gives CASSLGTENIQYF.

This clone showed up just once. The chain combines TRBV5-5 with TRBJ1-3; TRBD1 matches 7 bases. Germline CDR1 is SGHKS and CDR2 is YYEKEE (reference sequence). The CDR3 length is 13 residues. Unmatched junction bases numbered 3, after V lost 2 bases and J lost 7 bases. The CDR3 coding sequence is TGTGCCAGCAGCTTAGACAGGGCGAACACCATATATTTT. The encoded protein is CASSLDRANTIYF. Together with reference TRBV5-5 and TRBJ1-3, the CDR3 gives the full variable domain: DAGVTQSPTHLIKTRGQQVTLRCSPISGHKSVSWYQQVLGQGPQFIFQYYEKEERGRGNFPDRFSARQFPNYSSELNVNALLLGDSALYLCASSLDRANTIYFGEGSWLTVV.

The V call is TRBV6-5, the J call TRBJ2-1; the D gene is possibly TRBD1 (5 bases). CDR3 length: 13 amino acids. Trimming took 0 bases from V and 10 from J, leaving 10 bases between them. The germline CDR1 and CDR2 sequences are MNHEY and SVGAGI. The CDR3 coding sequence is TGTGCCAGCAGTTACTCTTCGTCAGGGGAGCAGTTCTTC. Translation: CASSYSSSGEQFF.

This chain links TRBV12-5 with TRBJ1-3, with unresolved D. Looked up from germline, CDR1 is LGHNT and CDR2 is FRNRAP. V lost 1 base to trimming and J lost 0 bases, with 10 bases between them. The CDR3 extends over 16 amino acids. CDR3 bases: TGTGCTAGTGGTTTGGGTCGACACATCTCTGGAAACACCATATATTTT. Translation gives CASGLGRHISGNTIYF.

The chain employs TRBV29-1 and TRBJ2-7, with D possibly matching TRBD1 (5 bases). CDR1 SQVTM and CDR2 ANQGSEA come from the germline V gene. The V and J ends lost 6 bases and 2 bases respectively, with 11 bases between them. The CDR3 has 12 amino acids. CDR3 sequence (DNA): TGCAGCGTGCGGACACAAGCCTACGAGCAGTACTTC. Its protein is CSVRTQAYEQYF.

The gene calls are TRBV5-4 and TRBJ1-4; D is ambiguous. The germline V and J ends were trimmed by 1 base and 3 bases, with 7 bases remaining between them. There are 14 residues in the CDR3. The V gene's germline CDR1 is SGHNT and CDR2 YYREEE (reference sequence). The CDR3 is CASSLQRANEKLFF. CDR3 bases: TGTGCCAGCAGCTTGCAGAGGGCTAATGAAAAACTGTTTTTT.

The chain employs TRBV7-9 and TRBJ2-5; D unclear. CDR1 is SEHNR and CDR2 is FQNEAQ in the germline V gene (reference sequence). The CDR3 consists of 13 residues. The V end lost 4 bases, the J end lost 0 bases, and 6 bases lay between the germline ends. The CDR3 DNA follows: TGTGCCAGCAGCTCCGGTCACCAAGAGACCCAGTACTTC. It specifies CASSSGHQETQYF.

This clone was found a few times. The chain carries TRBV30 and TRBJ1-5; D is undetermined. The V end was cut by 2 bases, the J end by 6 bases, with 14 bases between. The length of the CDR3 is 14 residues. Germline CDR1 and CDR2: GTSNPN and SVGIG (reference sequence). The CDR3 coding sequence is TGTGCCTGGAGTCACTCCAACCCGAGTCAGCCCCAGCATTTT. It codes for CAWSHSNPSQPQHF.

The gene calls are TRBV11-3 and TRBJ2-7; D is ambiguous. Between the trimmed V and J ends, which lost 8 bases and 0 bases, there was a span of 8 bases. The CDR3 consists of 12 residues. The germline gives CDR1 SGHNT, CDR2 YENEEA. The CDR3 sequence is CASGLSSYEQYF. The CDR3 coding sequence is TGTGCCAGCGGTCTGAGCTCCTACGAGCAGTACTTC.

This clone has a single count. V and J are TRBV18 and TRBJ1-1; D call uncertain. Germline lookup yields CDR1 KGHSH and CDR2 LQKENI. Deletions cut 1 base from V and 11 bases from J, with 14 bases between. The CDR3 consists of 13 residues. The DNA for the CDR3 is TGTGCCAGCTCACCACTTAAGTCGTTGGGGGCTTTCTTT. This encodes CASSPLKSLGAFF.

The chain joins TRBV18 to TRBJ2-5; no firm D call. The germline V and J ends were trimmed by 2 bases and 0 bases, with 7 bases remaining between them. The CDR3 runs 14 residues. Germline CDR1 KGHSH, CDR2 LQKENI. The CDR3 is CASSPGLNQETQYF. Here the CDR3 DNA reads TGTGCCAGCTCACCAGGCCTGAACCAAGAGACCCAGTACTTC.

Concerning this clone itself: The sample holds other DNA sequences that translate to the same CDR3. The chain recombines TRBV7-2 with TRBJ2-2; perhaps TRBD2 as D (6 bases). This CDR3 region has 13 residues. V was trimmed by 5 bases and J by 6 bases, leaving 10 bases between them. The germline gives CDR1 SGHTA, CDR2 FQGNSA. CDR3 residues: CASSRPGAGELFF. The CDR3 DNA follows: TGTGCCAGCAGCCGGCCGGGGGCCGGGGAGCTGTTTTTT.